This record covers a single T cell receptor (beta chain). Its antigen remains unidentified. This same CDR3 is encoded by further DNA sequences in the sample. The data originate from a study of Ad26.COV2.S vaccination and SARS-CoV-2 variants. Study background: Donor was in the COV1001 Ad26.COV2.S trial arm. Dosing was one shot or two shots 56 days apart.

Study conclusions and caveats: Possible underestimation of total T cell responses by the TCR breadth and depth analyses was noted.

Treatment here: 15 to 20 received Ad26.COV2.S at low or high dose, single or two shots; about 5 received placebo; per-sample allocation not given. Samples were taken on day 63 after the first vaccine or placebo injection. It was Wuhan-strain SARS-CoV-2 spike that the Ad26 vaccine vector expressed. Sequencing was performed with immunoSEQ multiplex PCR; in TCRdb, only in-frame clones are kept and a portion is missing. This sample has nearly 400,000 clones, with about 91% found just once. Sequencing used peripheral blood, obtained in a trial of Ad26.COV2.S vaccine versus placebo. The TCR originated in a person aged 18-65 years who received the Ad26.COV2.S COVID-19 vaccine or a placebo.

CDR3 region: CASSERGSGANVLTF. CDR3 nucleotides: TGTGCCAGCAGTGAAAGGGGGAGTGGGGCCAACGTCCTGACTTTC. The chain recombines TRBV6-1 with TRBJ2-6; tentatively, D is TRBD1 (6 bases). The CDR3 runs to 15 residues. V was trimmed by 2 bases and J by 3 bases, leaving 8 bases between them. From germline, CDR1 is MNHNS and CDR2 SASEGT.